The TCR beta chain described here comes from a study of blood T cell repertoires in COVID-19. Study at large: Collection of acute and convalescent COVID-19 samples took place in the United States, Italy and Spain. T cells, B-cell-depleted T cells, or PBMCs supplied cDNA or gDNA.

Assay: immunoSEQ multiplex PCR; the TCRdb copy retains only in-frame clones and omits some. Among 140,000 or so clones listed, approximately 90% were seen once. The CDR3 is 15 amino acids. V was pared by 0 bases and J by 3 bases, with 5 bases of the junction left unmatched. Per germline, CDR1 SGHNT and CDR2 YENEEA. This rearrangement joins TRBV11-3 to TRBJ2-7; 7 positions agree with TRBD1. The sequence derives from a human donor in a cohort sampled during active COVID-19. The sequenced sample was peripheral blood. CDR3 sequence reads: CASSLDPTGNYEQYF. CDR3 DNA: TGTGCCAGCAGCTTAGATCCGACAGGGAACTACGAGCAGTACTTC.